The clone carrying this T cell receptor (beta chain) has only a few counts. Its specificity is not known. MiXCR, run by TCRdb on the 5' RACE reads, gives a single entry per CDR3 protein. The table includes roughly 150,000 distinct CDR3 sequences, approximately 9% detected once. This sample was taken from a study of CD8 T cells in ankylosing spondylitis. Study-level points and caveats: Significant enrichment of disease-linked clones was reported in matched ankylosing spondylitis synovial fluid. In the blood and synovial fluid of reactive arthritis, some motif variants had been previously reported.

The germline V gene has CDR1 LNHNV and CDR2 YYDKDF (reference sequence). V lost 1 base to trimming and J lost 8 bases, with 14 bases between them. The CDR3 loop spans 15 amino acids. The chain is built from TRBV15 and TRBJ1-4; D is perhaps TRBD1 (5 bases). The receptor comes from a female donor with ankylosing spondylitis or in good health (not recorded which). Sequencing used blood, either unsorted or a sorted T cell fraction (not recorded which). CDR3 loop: CATSRGRAKGEKLFF. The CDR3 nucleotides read TGTGCCACCAGCAGAGGCAGGGCCAAAGGGGAAAAACTGTTTTTT.